Presented here are 8 T cell receptor beta chains from one specimen sequenced in a study of cytomegalovirus exposure and HLA in healthy donors. Vbeta (60) and Jbeta (13) primers were used in the PCR. Using immunoSEQ multiplex PCR, the repertoire was profiled, and TCRdb retains in-frame clones only, with some absent. The sample shows 200,000 to 250,000 clones, roughly 79% of them seen only once. The source material was PBMCs. The receptors were sampled from a woman aged 40 to 49 in good health and CMV-seronegative.

The J gene is TRBJ2-7, the V gene TRBV5-8; unclear D gene. CDR1 and CDR2 from the germline V gene are SGHTS and YDEGEE. The CDR3 totals 12 residues. Trimming took 4 bases from V and 5 from J, leaving 10 bases between them. CDR3 DNA sequence: TGTGCCAGCAGCGTGACTCAAAACGAGCAGTACTTC. Encoded protein: CASSVTQNEQYF.

J is TRBJ2-3 and V is TRBV28, with TRBD2 matching over 12 bases. J lost 2 bases, V lost 6 bases, and 6 bases had no gene match. This CDR3 has 16 amino acids. Per germline, CDR1 MDHEN and CDR2 SYDVKM. CDR3 in DNA: TGTGCCAGCAGCACCCGGACTAGCGGGGACACAGATACGCAGTATTTT. The encoded protein is CASSTRTSGDTDTQYF.

The chain has TRBV2 and TRBJ1-5, with D maybe TRBD1 (5 bases). The CDR3 spans 15 residues. CDR1 and CDR2 from the germline V gene are SNHLY and FYNNEI. V lost 3 bases and J lost 7, with 16 bases in between. CDR3 in amino acids: CASSESRVGSQPQHF. The CDR3 DNA reads TGTGCCAGCAGTGAGAGCAGGGTCGGTTCGCAGCCCCAGCATTTT.

V usage is TRBV5-4 and J usage is TRBJ2-3; 13 nucleotides align to TRBD2. Trimming removed 4 bases from V and 8 bases from J; junction bases left unmatched: 13. Germline V gene lookup returns CDR1 SGHNT and CDR2 YYREEE (reference sequence). The CDR3 has 17 amino acids. The CDR3 sequence: CASSTSTSGGYSGTQYF. CDR3 coding DNA: TGTGCCAGCAGCACTTCGACTAGCGGGGGGTACTCAGGTACGCAGTATTTT.

V is TRBV5-1 and J is TRBJ2-3; the match to TRBD2 covers 14 bases. The CDR3 has 18 amino acids. Trimming took 0 bases from V and 5 from J; bases not matched to a gene: 8. Germline V gene lookup returns CDR1 SGHRS and CDR2 YFSETQ. The CDR3 sequence: CASSLALTSGGVLDTQYF. CDR3 nucleotide sequence: TGCGCCAGCAGCTTGGCCTTGACTAGCGGGGGGGTTCTAGATACGCAGTATTTT.

This sequence joins TRBV27 and TRBJ2-2, with TRBD1 as a possible D gene (5 bases). The CDR3 runs 17 residues. CDR1 is MNHEY, CDR2 SMNVEV, per germline (reference sequence). Trimming removed 1 base at V and 4 bases at J, with 16 bases between. This CDR3 is CASSLFWAGSGTGELFF. CDR3 DNA sequence: TGTGCCAGCAGTTTATTTTGGGCAGGGTCGGGCACCGGGGAGCTGTTTTTT.

This rearrangement joins TRBV5-1 to TRBJ1-4, with 7 nucleotides matching TRBD1. Trimming at V came to 2 bases and at J to 7 bases, leaving 5 bases not matched to a gene. Germline values: CDR1 SGHRS, CDR2 YFSETQ. The CDR3 runs to 14 residues. CDR3 sequence: CASSLGGMGEKLFF. In DNA form, the CDR3 reads TGCGCCAGCAGCTTAGGGGGCATGGGTGAAAAACTGTTTTTT.

CDR3 nucleotides: TGTGCCAGCAGCCTACAGCCAAACACTGAAGCTTTCTTT. Encoded protein: CASSLQPNTEAFF. The chain uses TRBV6-5 and TRBJ1-1; D is ambiguous. Germline loops: CDR1 MNHEY, CDR2 SVGAGI. Trimming took off 6 bases at V and 2 bases at J, with 10 bases between the two ends. CDR3 length: 13 amino acids.